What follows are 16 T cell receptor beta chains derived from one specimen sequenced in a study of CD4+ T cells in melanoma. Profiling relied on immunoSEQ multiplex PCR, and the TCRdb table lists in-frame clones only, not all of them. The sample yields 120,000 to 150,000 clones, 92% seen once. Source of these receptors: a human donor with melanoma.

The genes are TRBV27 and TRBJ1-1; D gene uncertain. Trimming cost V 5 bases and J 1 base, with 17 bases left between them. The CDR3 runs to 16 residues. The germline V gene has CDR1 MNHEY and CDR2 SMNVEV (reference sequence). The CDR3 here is CASSGGPGMENTEAFF. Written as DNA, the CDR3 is TGTGCCAGCAGTGGAGGACCGGGGATGGAGAACACTGAAGCTTTCTTT.

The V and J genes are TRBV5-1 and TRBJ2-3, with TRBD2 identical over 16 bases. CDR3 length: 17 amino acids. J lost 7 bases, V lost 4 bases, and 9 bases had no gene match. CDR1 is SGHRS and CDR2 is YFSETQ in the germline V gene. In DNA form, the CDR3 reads TGCGCCAGCAGCGTAGGGACTAGCGGGGGGGGTGCAAATACGCAGTATTTT. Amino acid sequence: CASSVGTSGGGANTQYF.

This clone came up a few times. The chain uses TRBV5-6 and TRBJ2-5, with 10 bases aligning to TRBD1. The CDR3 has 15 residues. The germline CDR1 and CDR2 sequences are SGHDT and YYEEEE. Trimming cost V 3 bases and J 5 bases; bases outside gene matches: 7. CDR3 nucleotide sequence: TGTGCCAGCAGCTGGGAGACAGGGGGCTGGGAGACCCAGTACTTC. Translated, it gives CASSWETGGWETQYF.

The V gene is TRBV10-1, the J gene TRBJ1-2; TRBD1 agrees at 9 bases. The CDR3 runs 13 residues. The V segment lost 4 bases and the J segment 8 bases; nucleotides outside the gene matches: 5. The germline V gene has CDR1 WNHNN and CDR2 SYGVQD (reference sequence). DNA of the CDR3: TGCGCCAGCAGTGCGGGGACAGGGTTCGGCTACACCTTC. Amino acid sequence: CASSAGTGFGYTF.

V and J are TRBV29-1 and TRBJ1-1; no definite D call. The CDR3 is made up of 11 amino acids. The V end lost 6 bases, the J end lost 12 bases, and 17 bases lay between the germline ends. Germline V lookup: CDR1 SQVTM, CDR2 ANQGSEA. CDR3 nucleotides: TGCAGCGTCTACCAGGAGGGTAAACCTTTCTTT. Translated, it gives CSVYQEGKPFF.

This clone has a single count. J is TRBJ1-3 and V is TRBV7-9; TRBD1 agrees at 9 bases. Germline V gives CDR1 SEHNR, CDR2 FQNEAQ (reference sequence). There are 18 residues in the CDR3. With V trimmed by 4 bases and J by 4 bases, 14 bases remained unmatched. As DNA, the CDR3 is TGTGCCAGCAGCTCGCGCAATTCCGGGACAGGGTACGGAAACACCATATATTTT. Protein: CASSSRNSGTGYGNTIYF.

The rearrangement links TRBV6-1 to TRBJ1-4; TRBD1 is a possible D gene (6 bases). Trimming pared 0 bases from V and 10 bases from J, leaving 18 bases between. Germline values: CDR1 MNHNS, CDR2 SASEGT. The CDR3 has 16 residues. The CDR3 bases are TGTGCCAGCAGTGAAGCGTTGCGGTGGATACAGGGAAAACTGTTTTTT. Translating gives CASSEALRWIQGKLFF.

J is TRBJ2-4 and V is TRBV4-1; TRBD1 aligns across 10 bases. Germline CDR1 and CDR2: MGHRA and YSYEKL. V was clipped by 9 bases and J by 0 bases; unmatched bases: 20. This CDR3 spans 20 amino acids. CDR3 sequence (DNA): TGCGCCAGGGGGGGACAGGGGCGAACTGGACCATACCTAGCCAAAAACATTCAGTACTTC. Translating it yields CARGGQGRTGPYLAKNIQYF.

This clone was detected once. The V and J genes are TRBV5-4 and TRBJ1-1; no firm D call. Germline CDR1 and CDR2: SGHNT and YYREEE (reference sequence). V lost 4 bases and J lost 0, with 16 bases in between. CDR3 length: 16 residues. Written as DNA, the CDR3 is TGTGCCAGCAGCCAAGACGGTGCCAACATGAACACTGAAGCTTTCTTT. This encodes CASSQDGANMNTEAFF.

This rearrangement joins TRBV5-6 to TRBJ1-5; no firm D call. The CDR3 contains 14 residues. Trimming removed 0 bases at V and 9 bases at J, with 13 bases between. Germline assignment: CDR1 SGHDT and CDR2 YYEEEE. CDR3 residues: CASSLANGLGPQHF. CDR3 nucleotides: TGTGCCAGCAGCTTGGCCAACGGTTTAGGGCCCCAGCATTTT.

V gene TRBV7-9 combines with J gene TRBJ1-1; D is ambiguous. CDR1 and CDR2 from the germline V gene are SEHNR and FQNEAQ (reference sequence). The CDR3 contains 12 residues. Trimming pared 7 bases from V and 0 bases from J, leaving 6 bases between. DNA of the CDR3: TGTGCCAGCAACAGCATGAACACTGAAGCTTTCTTT. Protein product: CASNSMNTEAFF.

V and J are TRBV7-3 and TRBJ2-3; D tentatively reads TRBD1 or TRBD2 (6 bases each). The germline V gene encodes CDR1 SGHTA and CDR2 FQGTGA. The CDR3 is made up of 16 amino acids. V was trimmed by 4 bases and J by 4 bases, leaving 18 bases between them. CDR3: CASSSNLYGGADTQYF. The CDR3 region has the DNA TGTGCCAGCAGCTCAAATTTATACGGGGGCGCAGATACGCAGTATTTT.

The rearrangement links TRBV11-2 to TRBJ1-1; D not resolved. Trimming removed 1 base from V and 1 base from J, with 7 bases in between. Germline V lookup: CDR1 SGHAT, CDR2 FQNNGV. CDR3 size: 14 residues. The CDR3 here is CASSLGVGNTEAFF. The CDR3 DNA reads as TGTGCCAGCAGCTTAGGGGTGGGGAACACTGAAGCTTTCTTT. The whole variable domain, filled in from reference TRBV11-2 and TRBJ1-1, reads EAGVAQSPRYKIIEKRQSVAFWCNPISGHATLYWYQQILGQGPKLLIQFQNNGVVDDSQLPKDRFSAERLKGVDSTLKIQPAKLEDSAVYLCASSLGVGNTEAFFGQGTRLTVV.

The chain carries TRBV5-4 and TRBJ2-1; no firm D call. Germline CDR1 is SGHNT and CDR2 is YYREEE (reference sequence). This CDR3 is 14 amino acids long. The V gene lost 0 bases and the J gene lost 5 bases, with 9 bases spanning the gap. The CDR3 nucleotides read TGTGCCAGCAGCTTGGCCTTGGCAAACAATGAGCAGTTCTTC. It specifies CASSLALANNEQFF.

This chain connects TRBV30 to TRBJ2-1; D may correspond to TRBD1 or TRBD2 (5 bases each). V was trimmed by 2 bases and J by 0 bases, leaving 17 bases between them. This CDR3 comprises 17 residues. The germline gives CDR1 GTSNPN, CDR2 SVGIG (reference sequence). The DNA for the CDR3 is TGTGCCTGGAGTCACCCCGGGACGCCTTTCTCCTACAATGAGCAGTTCTTC. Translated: CAWSHPGTPFSYNEQFF.

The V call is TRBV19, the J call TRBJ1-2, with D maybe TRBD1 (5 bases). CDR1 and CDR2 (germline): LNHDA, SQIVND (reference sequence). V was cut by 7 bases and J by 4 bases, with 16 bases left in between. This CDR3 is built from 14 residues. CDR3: CASTQGTWSYGYTF. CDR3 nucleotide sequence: TGTGCCAGTACCCAGGGTACATGGAGCTATGGCTACACCTTC.